This entry concerns a single T cell receptor beta chain. Its antigen is currently unknown. The germline gives CDR1 MNHEY, CDR2 SVGAGI. This CDR3 spans 13 amino acids. Trimming cost V 8 bases and J 13 bases; bases outside gene matches: 8. The data stem from a study of shared clonotypes between healthy human individuals. Every subset's genomic DNA went evenly onto several immunoSEQ plates. Measured with immunoSEQ multiplex PCR; TCRdb has only the in-frame clones, and not every one. The sample contains 2 million to 3 million clones, approximately 93% of which appear only once. Study outcomes and limitations: When naive CD4 clonotypes were compared across a handful of donors, approximately 5% were shared. All-four-donor shared clonotypes had higher generation probabilities than non-shared clonotypes did.

A CD45RA+ naive subset and a CD45RA-negative memory subset were split from CD4+ cells. This rearrangement joins TRBV6-5 to TRBJ2-3; TRBD2 matches at 14 bases. Sequenced sample: naive CD4+ T cells from PBMCs. Specified subset: CD45RA+ positively selected. The TCR originated in a man aged 18 to 30 in good health. Some clones in this sample may be carry-over from other donors' samples. The CDR3 spells CASRGTSGSREYF. The CDR3 DNA is TGTGCCAGCCGAGGGACTAGCGGGAGTAGGGAGTATTTT.